This TCR beta chain came from a study of cytotoxic CD8 clonotypes in ibrutinib-treated CLL. Study background: Response samples followed a median around 12 months of treatment, range 6 to 36. Sequencing produced an average of about 260,000 productive templates and 85,000 to 100,000 productive rearrangements per sample.

Only in-frame clones appear in the TCRdb table, and some are missing; sequencing was by immunoSEQ multiplex PCR. The top ten clones hold 7.5% to 9% of a sample with about 140,000 clones, around 84% of them seen once. Trimming cost V 3 bases and J 9 bases, with 15 bases left between them. The CDR3 is made up of 13 amino acids. The V gene's germline CDR1 is MDHEN and CDR2 SYDVKM. The clonotype originates from a human donor with chronic lymphocytic leukemia. The chain carries TRBV28 and TRBJ2-7, with TRBD2 as a possible D gene (5 bases). The specimen was PBMCs, collected after 36 months of ibrutinib treatment. CDR3 nucleotides: TGTGCCAGCAGTTTGGAGGTGAATCCGTGGCAGTACTTC. This encodes CASSLEVNPWQYF.